This T cell receptor beta chain is from a study of blood T cell repertoires in COVID-19. Overall study: From the United States, Italy and Spain came samples of acute and convalescent COVID-19. In each case, the material was cDNA or gDNA derived from T cells, B-cell-depleted T cells, or PBMCs.

In the authors' methods: Estimation of nucleated cell counts was performed using reference gene primer amplification. Sequencing used immunoSEQ multiplex PCR; TCRdb keeps in-frame clones, though not all of them. V and J calls plus clone size are reproduced from that table; the DNA served to infer D and trimming. The table shows 110,000 to 150,000 clones, with over 75% occurring only once. Germline CDR1 is LNHDA and CDR2 is SQIVND (reference sequence). CDR3 length equals 16 residues. With V trimmed by 2 bases and J by 7 bases, 7 bases remained unmatched. The chain has TRBV19 and TRBJ2-1; 11 bases agree with TRBD2. Sequencing used peripheral blood. This clonotype was obtained from a woman aged 55-69 years with active COVID-19. As DNA, the CDR3 is TGTGCCAGTAGTATAATTAGGGCTAGCGGGAGGAATGAGCAGTTCTTC. Translated, it gives CASSIIRASGRNEQFF.